What follows are 7 T cell receptor beta chains derived from one specimen sequenced in a study of T-cell memory formation after mild COVID-19. TCRdb processed the 5' RACE reads anew with MiXCR; each CDR3 protein has one entry. The repertoire holds under 300,000 distinct CDR3 sequences, with around a tenth as singletons. Input material: PBMCs or a T cell subset sorted from them (not recorded which). The receptors were sampled from a young man who had mild COVID-19 (a few samples of this study predate the infection). Cell type and time point are not known.

This chain uses TRBV12-3 or TRBV12-4 with TRBJ1-2; D gene uncertain. The CDR3 has 13 residues. V lost 5 bases and J lost 0, with 7 bases in between. CDR3 in DNA: TGTGCCAGCAGTCCAAGGTCTAACTATGGCTACACCTTC. Its translation is CASSPRSNYGYTF.

V usage is TRBV12-3 or TRBV12-4 and J usage is TRBJ2-7; 8 bases agree with TRBD2. CDR3 size: 17 residues. The V gene end was trimmed by 2 bases and the J gene end by 0 bases; junction bases not matched to a gene: 9. The CDR3 bases are TGTGCCAGCAGTTTACTCCCGGGCGGGGGGTTCTCCTACGAGCAGTACTTC. This gives the protein CASSLLPGGGFSYEQYF.

This clonotype has more than one count but fewer than ten. J is TRBJ2-1 and V is TRBV7-9, with D tentatively TRBD2 (6 bases). This CDR3 is 15 amino acids long. V dropped 5 bases and J dropped 9 bases, with 20 bases sitting between them. Germline CDR1 reads SEHNR; CDR2 reads FQNEAQ (reference sequence). The CDR3 loop reads CASSPTGTSGGEQFF. The CDR3 bases are TGTGCCAGCAGCCCAACCGGGACCTCCGGGGGTGAGCAGTTCTTC.

This clonotype has just a few counts. The CDR3 region has the DNA TGTGCCAGCAGCCCCCACGCAGGAGATACGCAGTATTTT. It translates to CASSPHAGDTQYF. V is TRBV7-3 and J is TRBJ2-3; D call uncertain. CDR3 length: 13 residues. Trimming left V 5 bases short and J 5 bases short, with 11 bases between. The germline CDR1 and CDR2 sequences are SGHTA and FQGTGA.

This chain connects TRBV18 to TRBJ2-1; either TRBD1 or TRBD2 may supply D (6 bases each). V lost 4 bases, J lost 0 bases, and 13 bases lay in between. Germline V gene data show CDR1 as KGHSH and CDR2 as LQKENI. There are 16 residues in the CDR3. In DNA, the CDR3 is TGTGCCAGCTCACGTTCTGAGGGGGGCTCCTACAATGAGCAGTTCTTC. This gives the protein CASSRSEGGSYNEQFF.

Ten or more counts support this clonotype. The rearrangement links TRBV7-9 to TRBJ2-5; D possibly corresponds to TRBD2 (6 bases). The germline V and J ends were trimmed by 3 bases and 2 bases, with 13 bases remaining between them. The CDR3 consists of 15 residues. The V gene's germline CDR1 is SEHNR and CDR2 FQNEAQ (reference sequence). CDR3 bases: TGTGCCAGCAGCTTCTCGTTGGGGAGGCAAGAGACCCAGTACTTC. This sequence encodes CASSFSLGRQETQYF. Based on the CDR3 plus reference TRBV7-9 and TRBJ2-5, the full variable domain is DTGVSQNPRHKITKRGQNVTFRCDPISEHNRLYWYRQTLGQGPEFLTYFQNEAQLEKSRLLSDRFSAERPKGSFSTLEIQRTEQGDSAMYLCASSFSLGRQETQYFGPGTRLLVL.

CDR3 amino acids: CATSRDSGYYEQYF. The DNA for the CDR3 is TGTGCCACCAGCAGAGATAGTGGGTACTACGAGCAGTACTTC. The chain links TRBV15 to TRBJ2-7; D call uncertain. Germline CDR1 is LNHNV and CDR2 is YYDKDF (reference sequence). The CDR3 runs to 14 residues. The V and J ends lost 0 bases and 3 bases respectively, with 9 bases between them.